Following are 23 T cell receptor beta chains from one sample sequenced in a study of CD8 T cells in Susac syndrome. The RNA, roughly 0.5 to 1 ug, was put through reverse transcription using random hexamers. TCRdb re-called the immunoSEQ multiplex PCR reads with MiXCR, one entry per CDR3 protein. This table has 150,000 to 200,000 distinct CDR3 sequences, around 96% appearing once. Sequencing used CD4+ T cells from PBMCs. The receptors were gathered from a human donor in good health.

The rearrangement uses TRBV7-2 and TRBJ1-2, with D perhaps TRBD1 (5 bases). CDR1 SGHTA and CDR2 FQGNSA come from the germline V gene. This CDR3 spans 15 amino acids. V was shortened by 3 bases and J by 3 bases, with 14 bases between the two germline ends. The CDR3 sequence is CASSFGTGGDYGYTF. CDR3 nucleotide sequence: TGTGCCAGCAGCTTTGGGACCGGGGGGGACTATGGCTACACCTTC. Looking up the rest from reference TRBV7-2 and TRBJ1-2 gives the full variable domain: GAGVSQSPSNKVTEKGKDVELRCDPISGHTALYWYRQSLGQGLEFLIYFQGNSAPDKSGLPSDRFSAERTGGSVSTLTIQRTQQEDSAVYLCASSFGTGGDYGYTFGSGTRLTVV.

The CDR3 nucleotides read TGCAGCGTTCTGGGCCAGCGACTGAACACTGAAGCTTTCTTT. Translation gives CSVLGQRLNTEAFF. The chain joins TRBV29-1 to TRBJ1-1; D is ambiguous. The CDR3 is 14 residues long. Trimming cost V 5 bases and J 0 bases, with 13 bases left between them. In germline, CDR1 is SQVTM, CDR2 ANQGSEA.

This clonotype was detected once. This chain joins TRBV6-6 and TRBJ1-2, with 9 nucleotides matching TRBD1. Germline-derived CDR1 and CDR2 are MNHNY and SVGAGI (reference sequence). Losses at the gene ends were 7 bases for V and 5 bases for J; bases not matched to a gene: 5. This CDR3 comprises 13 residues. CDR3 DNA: TGTGCCAGCATCCGGACAGGGGAATATGGCTACACCTTC. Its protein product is CASIRTGEYGYTF.

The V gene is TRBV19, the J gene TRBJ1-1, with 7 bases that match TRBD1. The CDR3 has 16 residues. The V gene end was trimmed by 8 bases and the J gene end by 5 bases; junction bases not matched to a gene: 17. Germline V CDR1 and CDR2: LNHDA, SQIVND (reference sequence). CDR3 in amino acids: CASGLATGEVFTEAFF. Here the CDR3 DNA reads TGTGCCAGTGGTCTTGCAACAGGGGAGGTGTTTACTGAAGCTTTCTTT.

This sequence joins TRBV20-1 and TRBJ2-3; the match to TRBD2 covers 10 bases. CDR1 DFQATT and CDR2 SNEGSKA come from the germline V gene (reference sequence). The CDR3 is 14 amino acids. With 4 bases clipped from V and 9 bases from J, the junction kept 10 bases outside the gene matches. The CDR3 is CSANTQRGGETQYF. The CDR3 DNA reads TGCAGTGCTAATACTCAGCGGGGGGGCGAGACGCAGTATTTT.

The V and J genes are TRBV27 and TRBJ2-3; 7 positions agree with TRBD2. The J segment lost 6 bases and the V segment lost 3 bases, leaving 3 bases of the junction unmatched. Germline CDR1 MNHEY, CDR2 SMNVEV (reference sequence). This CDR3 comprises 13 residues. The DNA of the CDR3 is TGTGCCAGCAGTTTCTTGCGGGGGGATACGCAGTATTTT. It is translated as CASSFLRGDTQYF.

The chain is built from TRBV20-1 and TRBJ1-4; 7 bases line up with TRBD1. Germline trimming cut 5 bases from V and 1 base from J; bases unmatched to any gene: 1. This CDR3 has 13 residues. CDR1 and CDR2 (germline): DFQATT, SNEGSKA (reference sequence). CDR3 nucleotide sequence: TGCAGTGCTGGGACAGTAACTAATGAAAAACTGTTTTTT. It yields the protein CSAGTVTNEKLFF.

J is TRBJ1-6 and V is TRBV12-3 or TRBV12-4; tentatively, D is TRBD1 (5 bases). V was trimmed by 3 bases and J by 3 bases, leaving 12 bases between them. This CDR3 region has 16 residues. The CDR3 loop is CASSLGQTLYNSPLHF. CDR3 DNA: TGTGCCAGCAGTTTGGGGCAGACCCTCTATAATTCACCCCTCCACTTT.

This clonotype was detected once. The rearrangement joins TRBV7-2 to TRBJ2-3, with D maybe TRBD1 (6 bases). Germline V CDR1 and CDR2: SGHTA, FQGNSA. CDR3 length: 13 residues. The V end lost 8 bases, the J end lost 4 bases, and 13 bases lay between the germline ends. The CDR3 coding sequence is TGTGCCAGCCGAAGGGGGTCCGCAGATACGCAGTATTTT. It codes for CASRRGSADTQYF. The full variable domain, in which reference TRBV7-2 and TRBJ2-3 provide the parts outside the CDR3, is GAGVSQSPSNKVTEKGKDVELRCDPISGHTALYWYRQSLGQGLEFLIYFQGNSAPDKSGLPSDRFSAERTGGSVSTLTIQRTQQEDSAVYLCASRRGSADTQYFGPGTRLTVL.

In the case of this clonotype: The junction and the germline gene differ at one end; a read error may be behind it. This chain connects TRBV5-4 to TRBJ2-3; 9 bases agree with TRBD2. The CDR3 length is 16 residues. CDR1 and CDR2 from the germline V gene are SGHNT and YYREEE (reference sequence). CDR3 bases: TGCGCCAGCAGCCAAGGGGCGGGGGGGCAGGCAGATACGCAGTATTTT. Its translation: CASSQGAGGQADTQYF.

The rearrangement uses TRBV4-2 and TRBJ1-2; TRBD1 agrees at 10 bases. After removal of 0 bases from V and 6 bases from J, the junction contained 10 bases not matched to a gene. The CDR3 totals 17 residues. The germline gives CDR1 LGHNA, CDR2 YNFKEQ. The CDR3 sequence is CASSQDRGTGVTDGYTF. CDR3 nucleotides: TGTGCCAGCAGCCAAGATCGCGGGACAGGGGTGACGGATGGCTACACCTTC.

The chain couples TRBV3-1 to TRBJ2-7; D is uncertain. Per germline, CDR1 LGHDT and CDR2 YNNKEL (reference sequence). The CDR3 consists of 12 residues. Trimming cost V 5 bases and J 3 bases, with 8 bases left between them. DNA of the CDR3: TGTGCCAGCAGCACTCCCAACTACGAGCAGTACTTC. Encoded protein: CASSTPNYEQYF.

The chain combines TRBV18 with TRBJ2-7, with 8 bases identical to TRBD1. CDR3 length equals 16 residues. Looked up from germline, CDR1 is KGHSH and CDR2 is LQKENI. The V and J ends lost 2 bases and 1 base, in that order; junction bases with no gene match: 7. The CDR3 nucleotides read TGTGCCAGCTCACCAACCAGGGGGCACGAGTCCTACGAGCAGTACTTC. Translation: CASSPTRGHESYEQYF.

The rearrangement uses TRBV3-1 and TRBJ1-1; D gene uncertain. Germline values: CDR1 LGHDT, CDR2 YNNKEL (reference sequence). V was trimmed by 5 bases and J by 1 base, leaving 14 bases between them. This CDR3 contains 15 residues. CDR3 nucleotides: TGTGCCAGCAGCACCCTTGCAGGAGGGAACACTGAAGCTTTCTTT. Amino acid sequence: CASSTLAGGNTEAFF.

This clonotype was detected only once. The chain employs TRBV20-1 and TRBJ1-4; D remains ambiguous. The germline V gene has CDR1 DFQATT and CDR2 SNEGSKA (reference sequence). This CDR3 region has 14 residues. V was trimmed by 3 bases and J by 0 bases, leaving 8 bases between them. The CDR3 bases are TGCAGTGCTAGCGAGCTCGCAACTAATGAAAAACTGTTTTTT. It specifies CSASELATNEKLFF.

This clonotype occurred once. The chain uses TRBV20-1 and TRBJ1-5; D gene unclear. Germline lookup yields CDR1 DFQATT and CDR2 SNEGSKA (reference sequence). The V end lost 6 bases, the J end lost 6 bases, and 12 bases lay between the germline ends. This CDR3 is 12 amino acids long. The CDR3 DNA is TGCAGTGCCAGCGGCCGGGGTCAGCCCCAGCATTTT. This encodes CSASGRGQPQHF.

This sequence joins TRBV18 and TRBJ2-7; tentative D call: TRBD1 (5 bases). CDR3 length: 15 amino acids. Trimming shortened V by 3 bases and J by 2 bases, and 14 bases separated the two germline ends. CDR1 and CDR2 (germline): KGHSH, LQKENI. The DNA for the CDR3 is TGTGCCAGCTCACCTATGTCGCAGGGCACCTACGAGCAGTACTTC. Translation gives CASSPMSQGTYEQYF.

The CDR3 region is CASRNRQDYEQYF. The CDR3 DNA reads TGTGCCAGCAGGAACCGACAGGACTACGAGCAGTACTTC. The V and J genes are TRBV7-2 and TRBJ2-7; D possibly corresponds to TRBD1 (6 bases). This CDR3 comprises 13 residues. Germline V CDR1 and CDR2: SGHTA, FQGNSA. V was clipped by 6 bases and J by 3 bases, with 12 bases between them.

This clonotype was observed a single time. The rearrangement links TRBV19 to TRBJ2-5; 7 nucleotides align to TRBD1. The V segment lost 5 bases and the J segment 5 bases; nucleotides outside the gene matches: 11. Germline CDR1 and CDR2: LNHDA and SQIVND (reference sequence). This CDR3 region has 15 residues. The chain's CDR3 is CASSLYRGSEETQYF. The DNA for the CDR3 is TGTGCCAGTAGTCTCTACAGGGGTTCGGAGGAGACCCAGTACTTC.

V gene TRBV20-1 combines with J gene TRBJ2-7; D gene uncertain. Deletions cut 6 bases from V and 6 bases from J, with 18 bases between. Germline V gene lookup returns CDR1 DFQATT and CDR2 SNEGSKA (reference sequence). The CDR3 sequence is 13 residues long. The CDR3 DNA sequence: TGCAGTGCCACCGGCTTAGTGCATCGCGAGCAGTACTTC. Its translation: CSATGLVHREQYF.

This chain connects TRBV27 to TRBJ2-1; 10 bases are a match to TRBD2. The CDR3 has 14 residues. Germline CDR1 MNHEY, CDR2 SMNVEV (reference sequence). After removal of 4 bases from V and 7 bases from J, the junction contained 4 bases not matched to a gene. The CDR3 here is CASSSAGGRNEQFF. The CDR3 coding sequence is TGTGCCAGCAGTTCAGCGGGGGGGCGGAATGAGCAGTTCTTC.

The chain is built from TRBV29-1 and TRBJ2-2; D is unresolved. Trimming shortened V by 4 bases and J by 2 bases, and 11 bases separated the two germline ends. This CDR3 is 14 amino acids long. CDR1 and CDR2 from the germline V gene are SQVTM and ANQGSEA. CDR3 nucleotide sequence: TGCAGCGTTGCGAGGAACAGCAACACCGGGGAGCTGTTTTTT. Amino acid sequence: CSVARNSNTGELFF.

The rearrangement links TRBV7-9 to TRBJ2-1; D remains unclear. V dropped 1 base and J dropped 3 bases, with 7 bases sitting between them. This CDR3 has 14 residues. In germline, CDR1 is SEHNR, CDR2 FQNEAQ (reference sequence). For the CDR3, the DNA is TGTGCCAGCAGCTTAGTACAGAACTACAATGAGCAGTTCTTC. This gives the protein CASSLVQNYNEQFF. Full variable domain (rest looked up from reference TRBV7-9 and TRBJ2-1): DTGVSQNPRHKITKRGQNVTFRCDPISEHNRLYWYRQTLGQGPEFLTYFQNEAQLEKSRLLSDRFSAERPKGSFSTLEIQRTEQGDSAMYLCASSLVQNYNEQFFGPGTRLTVL.